Here is one TCR beta chain with its context. Germline CDR1 reads MNHEY; CDR2 reads SVGEGT. Trimming stripped 6 bases from V and 2 bases from J, with 20 bases between. The CDR3 is 17 residues long. The data are from a study of blood T cell repertoires in COVID-19. As for the study in general: Sample material is recorded as cDNA or gDNA derived from T cells, B-cell-depleted T cells, or PBMCs.

Produced via immunoSEQ multiplex PCR; TCRdb's table is partial and in-frame only. The table has 250,000 to 300,000 clones, roughly nine tenths seen once. The receptor comes from a woman in her twenties or thirties with COVID-19, enrolled during active disease. The rearrangement joins TRBV6-2 or TRBV6-3 to TRBJ2-1, with TRBD2 as a possible D gene (6 bases). Sample: peripheral blood. In DNA, the CDR3 is TGTGCCAGCAGCCACGGTATCCGGGCGGGACCCTACAATGAGCAGTTCTTC. Residues: CASSHGIRAGPYNEQFF.